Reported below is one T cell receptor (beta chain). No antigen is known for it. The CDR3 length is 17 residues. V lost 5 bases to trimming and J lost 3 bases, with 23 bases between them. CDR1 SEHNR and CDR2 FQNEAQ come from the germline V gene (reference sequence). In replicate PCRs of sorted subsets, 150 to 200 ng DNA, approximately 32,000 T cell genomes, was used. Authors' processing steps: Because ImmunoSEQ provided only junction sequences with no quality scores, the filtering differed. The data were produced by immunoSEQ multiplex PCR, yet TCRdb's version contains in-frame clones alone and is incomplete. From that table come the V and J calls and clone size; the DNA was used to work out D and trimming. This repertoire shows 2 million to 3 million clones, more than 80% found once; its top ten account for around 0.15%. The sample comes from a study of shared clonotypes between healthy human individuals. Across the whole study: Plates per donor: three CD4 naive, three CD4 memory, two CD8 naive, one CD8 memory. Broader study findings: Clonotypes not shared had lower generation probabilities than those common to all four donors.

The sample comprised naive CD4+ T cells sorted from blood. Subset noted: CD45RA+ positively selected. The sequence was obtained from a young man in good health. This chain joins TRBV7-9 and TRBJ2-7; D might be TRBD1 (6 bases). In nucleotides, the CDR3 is TGTGCCAGCAGCCCAAGCCTGGGACAAAAAATTATCTACGAGCAGTACTTC. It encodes CASSPSLGQKIIYEQYF.